This T cell receptor beta chain was profiled in a study of T cell responses to AZD1222 COVID-19 vaccine. The assay was immunoSEQ multiplex PCR, and TCRdb's table has in-frame clones only and misses some. Of around 77,000 clones detected, more than 75% appear once; the ten largest clones hold under 30%. CDR1 is SNHLY, CDR2 FYNNEI, per germline. This CDR3 is built from 13 residues. V lost 5 bases, J lost 7 bases, and 14 bases lay in between. Study-wide findings and caveats: Donors skewed white British and female; clonal diversity was possibly underestimated.

A note on this clone: Its target is unknown.

The sample consisted of peripheral blood, taken on day 0 of AZD1222 vaccination. The sequence derives from an adult in good health. The chain has TRBV2 and TRBJ1-2, with a tentative D call TRBD1 (6 bases). The CDR3 DNA reads as TGTGCCAGCAGTTTCAATCTACAGGGTGGCTACACCTTC. It encodes CASSFNLQGGYTF.